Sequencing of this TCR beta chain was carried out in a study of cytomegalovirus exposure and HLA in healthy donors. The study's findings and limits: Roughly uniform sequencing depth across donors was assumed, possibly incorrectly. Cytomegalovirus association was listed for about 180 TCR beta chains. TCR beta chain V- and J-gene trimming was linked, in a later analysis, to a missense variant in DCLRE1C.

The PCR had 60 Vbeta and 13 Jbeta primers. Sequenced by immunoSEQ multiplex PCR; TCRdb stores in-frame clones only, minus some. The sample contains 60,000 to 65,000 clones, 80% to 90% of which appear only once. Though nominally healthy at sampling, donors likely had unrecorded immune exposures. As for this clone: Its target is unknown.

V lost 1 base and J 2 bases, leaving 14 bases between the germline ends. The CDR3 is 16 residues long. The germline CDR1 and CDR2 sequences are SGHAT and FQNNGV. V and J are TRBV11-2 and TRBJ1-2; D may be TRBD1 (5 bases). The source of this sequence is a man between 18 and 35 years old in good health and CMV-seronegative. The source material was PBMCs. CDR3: CASSLVYGHLNYGYTF. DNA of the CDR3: TGTGCCAGCAGCTTAGTTTACGGACATCTGAACTATGGCTACACCTTC.